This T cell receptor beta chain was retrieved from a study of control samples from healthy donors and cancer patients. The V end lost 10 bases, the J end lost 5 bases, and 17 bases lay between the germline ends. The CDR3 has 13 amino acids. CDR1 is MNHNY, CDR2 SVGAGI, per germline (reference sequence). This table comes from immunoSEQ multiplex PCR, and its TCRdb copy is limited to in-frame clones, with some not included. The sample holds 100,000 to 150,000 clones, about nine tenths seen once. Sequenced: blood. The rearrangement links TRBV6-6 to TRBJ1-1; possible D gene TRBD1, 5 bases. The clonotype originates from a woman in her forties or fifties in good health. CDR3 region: CAIRGAGGTEAFF. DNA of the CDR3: TGTGCCATCCGCGGGGCGGGGGGTACTGAAGCTTTCTTT.